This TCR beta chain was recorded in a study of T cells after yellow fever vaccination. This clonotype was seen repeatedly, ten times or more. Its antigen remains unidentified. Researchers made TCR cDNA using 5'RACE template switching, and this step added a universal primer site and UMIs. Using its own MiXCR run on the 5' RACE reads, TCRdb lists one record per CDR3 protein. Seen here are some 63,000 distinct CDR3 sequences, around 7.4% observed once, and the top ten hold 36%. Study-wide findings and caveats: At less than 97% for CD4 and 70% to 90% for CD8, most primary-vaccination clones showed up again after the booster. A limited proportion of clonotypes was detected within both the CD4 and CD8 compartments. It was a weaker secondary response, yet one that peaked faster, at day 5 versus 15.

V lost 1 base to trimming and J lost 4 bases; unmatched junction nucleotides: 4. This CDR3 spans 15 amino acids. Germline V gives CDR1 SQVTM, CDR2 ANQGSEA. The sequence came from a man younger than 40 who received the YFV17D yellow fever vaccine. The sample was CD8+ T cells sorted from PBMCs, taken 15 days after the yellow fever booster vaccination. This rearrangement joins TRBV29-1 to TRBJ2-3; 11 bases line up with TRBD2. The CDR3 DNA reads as TGCAGCGTTGAAGGATCACTAGCGGGAGCAGATACGCAGTATTTT. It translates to CSVEGSLAGADTQYF.